This TCR beta chain was documented in a study of shared clonotypes between healthy human individuals. Study conclusions and caveats: Limitation of the genetic and exposure-history diversity represented came from the few donors.

Germline V CDR1 and CDR2: SGHRS, YFSETQ. V lost 0 bases and J lost 5; bases outside the gene matches: 8. The CDR3 length is 17 residues. Every subset's genomic DNA went evenly onto several immunoSEQ plates. The method was immunoSEQ multiplex PCR; TCRdb's version includes in-frame clones alone and lacks a portion of them. The sample lists about 490,000 clones, 70% to 85% seen once, with approximately 12% in the top ten. With respect to this clone: Its antigen is as yet unknown.

The clonotype comes from a woman aged 40-49 years in good health. Some clones in this sample may be carry-over from other donors' samples. The specimen sequenced was PBMCs. This chain links TRBV5-1 with TRBJ2-2; 9 bases fit TRBD1. The CDR3 reads CASSLAITGGVTGELFF. The CDR3 DNA sequence: TGCGCCAGCAGCTTGGCAATTACAGGGGGCGTAACCGGGGAGCTGTTTTTT. Based on the CDR3 plus reference TRBV5-1 and TRBJ2-2, the full variable domain is KAGVTQTPRYLIKTRGQQVTLSCSPISGHRSVSWYQQTPGQGLQFLFEYFSETQRNKGNFPGRFSGRQFSNSRSEMNVSTLELGDSALYLCASSLAITGGVTGELFFGEGSRLTVL.